What follows are 3 T cell receptor beta chains derived from one specimen sequenced in a study of a mutant IDH1 vaccine in newly diagnosed glioma. Produced via immunoSEQ multiplex PCR; TCRdb's table is partial and in-frame only. The sample has tens of thousands of clones, 74% seen once; the top ten hold roughly 4.7%. The antigens these receptors bind are not known. Time point given: week 35, safety follow-up. What each vaccine dose contained was 300 ug of mutant IDH1 20-mer peptide, accompanied by topical imiquimod. The sequencing here drew on PBMCs, taken from a glioma patient whose treatment included an IDH1 peptide vaccine. These receptors all stem from a man aged 50 to 60 with glioma.

The chain uses TRBV15 and TRBJ1-6; D unclear. The V and J ends lost 5 bases and 8 bases respectively, with 13 bases between them. Germline V CDR1 and CDR2: LNHNV, YYDKDF (reference sequence). CDR3 size: 14 residues. The CDR3 is CATSPRASDSPLHF. The CDR3, as DNA: TGTGCCACCAGCCCGCGGGCTTCTGATTCACCCCTCCACTTT.

The chain links TRBV5-4 to TRBJ1-2; 7 bases agree with TRBD1. V was clipped by 4 bases and J by 4 bases; unmatched bases: 7. The germline gives CDR1 SGHNT, CDR2 YYREEE (reference sequence). This CDR3 is built from 14 residues. The CDR3 protein is CASSSGTDSYGYTF. The CDR3, as DNA: TGTGCCAGCAGCAGTGGGACAGATTCCTATGGCTACACCTTC.

This chain uses TRBV20-1 with TRBJ2-1; D unclear. Germline V gene sequence: CDR1 DFQATT, CDR2 SNEGSKA (reference sequence). With 8 bases removed from V and 5 bases from J, the gap between germline ends came to 7 bases. The CDR3 length is 10 residues. The CDR3: CSPRNNEQFF. The CDR3, as DNA: TGCAGTCCAAGGAACAATGAGCAGTTCTTC.